This record concerns one T cell receptor (beta chain) sequence. Its antigen is still unknown. This specimen belongs to a study of T cell repertoires in ileal Crohn's disease. Study-wide findings and caveats: Every patient over 26.8% clonality showed endoscopic recurrence.

This table comes from immunoSEQ multiplex PCR, and its TCRdb copy is limited to in-frame clones, with some not included. Here the sample spans about 3,800 clones, about 80% being singletons. The specimen sequenced was ileal tissue. This receptor was obtained from an adult with Crohn's disease.

CDR3 region: CASSQSDFVAREAFF. CDR3 in DNA: TGTGCCAGCAGCCAGTCGGATTTCGTGGCGAGGGAAGCTTTCTTT. The chain joins TRBV7-9 to TRBJ1-1; D is undetermined. Germline lookup yields CDR1 SEHNR and CDR2 FQNEAQ (reference sequence). V lost 5 bases to trimming and J lost 8 bases, with 21 bases between them. The CDR3 loop spans 15 amino acids.